This passage covers 3 T cell receptor beta chains from one sample sequenced in a study of cytomegalovirus exposure and HLA in healthy donors. It was with 60 Vbeta and 13 Jbeta primers that the PCR ran. The protocol was immunoSEQ multiplex PCR, while the TCRdb copy is restricted to in-frame clones and leaves out a portion. Of about 87,000 clones listed, 6.5% to 8% are singletons. The sample was PBMCs. These receptors originate from a man in his forties or fifties in good health and CMV-seronegative.

This chain links TRBV4-1 with TRBJ2-7; D may be TRBD1 (5 bases). CDR3 length: 14 amino acids. Trimming took off 6 bases at V and 3 bases at J, with 15 bases between the two ends. Per the germline V gene, CDR1 is MGHRA and CDR2 is YSYEKL. The CDR3: CASRKYDGHYEQYF. The CDR3 DNA follows: TGCGCCAGCAGAAAATACGACGGACACTACGAGCAGTACTTC.

A few counts support this clone. The V gene is TRBV28, the J gene TRBJ1-6, with 9 positions matching TRBD1. Germline V lookup: CDR1 MDHEN, CDR2 SYDVKM. Trimming cost V 5 bases and J 10 bases; bases outside gene matches: 6. The CDR3 runs to 14 residues. CDR3 sequence (DNA): TGTGCCAGCAGTCATAGGACAGGGGAATCACCCCTCCACTTT. Translation: CASSHRTGESPLHF.

This clone showed up just a few times. J is TRBJ1-6 and V is TRBV6-1; TRBD1 aligns across 11 bases. V lost 6 bases, J lost 9 bases, and 4 bases stayed unmatched. Germline lookup yields CDR1 MNHNS and CDR2 SASEGT. CDR3 length: 14 residues. The CDR3 spells CASSSGTGGSPLHF. DNA of the CDR3: TGTGCCAGCAGCTCAGGGACAGGGGGTTCACCCCTCCACTTT.